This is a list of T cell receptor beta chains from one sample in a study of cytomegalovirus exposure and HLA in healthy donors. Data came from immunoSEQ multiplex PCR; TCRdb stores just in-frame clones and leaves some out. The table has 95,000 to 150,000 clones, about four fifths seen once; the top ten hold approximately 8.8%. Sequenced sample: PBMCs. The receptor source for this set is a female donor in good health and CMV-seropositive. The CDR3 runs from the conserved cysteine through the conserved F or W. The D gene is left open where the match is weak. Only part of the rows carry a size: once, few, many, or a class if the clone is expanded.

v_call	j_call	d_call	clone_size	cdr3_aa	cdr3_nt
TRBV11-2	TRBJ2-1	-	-	CASSFSGGPYNEQFF	TGTGCCAGCAGCTTTTCGGGGGGCCCATACAATGAGCAGTTCTTC
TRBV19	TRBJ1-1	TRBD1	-	CASSHLTGLMGMNTEAFF	TGTGCCAGTAGCCATCTGACAGGGTTGATGGGAATGAACACTGAAGCTTTCTTT
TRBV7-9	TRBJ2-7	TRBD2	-	CASSPRTSGEPYEQYF	TGTGCCAGCAGCCCCCGGACTAGCGGGGAACCCTACGAGCAGTACTTC
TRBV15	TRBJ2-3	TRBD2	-	CATSLGGQRGGPTDTQYF	TGTGCCACCAGCCTCGGCGGACAGCGGGGGGGGCCCACAGATACGCAGTATTTT
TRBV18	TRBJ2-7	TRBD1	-	CASSPPSTGPSYEQYF	TGTGCCAGCTCACCACCATCGACAGGGCCTTCCTACGAGCAGTACTTC
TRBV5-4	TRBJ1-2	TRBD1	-	CASSYMDRGYGYTF	TGTGCCAGCAGCTACATGGACAGGGGGTATGGCTACACCTTC
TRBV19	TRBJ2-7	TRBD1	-	CASSIALHTSGTGDPYEQYF	TGTGCCAGTAGTATAGCCCTACACACCTCCGGGACAGGGGACCCCTACGAGCAGTACTTC
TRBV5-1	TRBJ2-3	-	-	CASRYLLAPDTQYF	TGCGCCAGCAGATATCTACTAGCTCCAGATACGCAGTATTTT
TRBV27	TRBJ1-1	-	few	CASSRMTAKDTEAFF	TGTGCCAGCAGTCGGATGACAGCGAAGGACACTGAAGCTTTCTTT
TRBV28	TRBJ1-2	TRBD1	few	CASISGKTGFNRGYTF	TGTGCCAGCATAAGTGGAAAGACAGGGTTTAATCGTGGCTACACCTTC
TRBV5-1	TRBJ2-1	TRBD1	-	CASSAPTGGGGEQFF	TGCGCCAGCAGCGCACCGACAGGGGGCGGGGGTGAGCAGTTCTTC
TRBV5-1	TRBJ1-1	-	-	CASSLRTSVRTEAFF	TGCGCCAGCAGCTTGAGGACTTCTGTAAGAACTGAAGCTTTCTTT
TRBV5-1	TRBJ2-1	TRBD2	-	CASRMSGGANNEQFF	TGCGCCAGCCGGATGAGCGGGGGGGCGAACAATGAGCAGTTCTTC
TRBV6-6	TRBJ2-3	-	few	CASSHPGTDTQYF	TGTGCCAGCAGTCACCCAGGGACAGATACGCAGTATTTT
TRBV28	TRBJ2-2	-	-	CASSVGSYTGELFF	TGTGCCAGCAGTGTCGGGAGTTACACCGGGGAGCTGTTTTTT
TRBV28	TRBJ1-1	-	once	CASVPTGGRIRAFF	TGTGCCAGCGTCCCGACGGGAGGGAGAATTCGGGCTTTCTTT
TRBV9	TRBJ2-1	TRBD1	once	CASSVDGTDYNEQFF	TGTGCCAGCAGCGTAGATGGGACAGACTACAATGAGCAGTTCTTC
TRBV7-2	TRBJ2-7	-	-	CASSLVFGGRDEQYF	TGTGCCAGCAGCTTAGTTTTCGGGGGGCGGGACGAGCAGTACTTC